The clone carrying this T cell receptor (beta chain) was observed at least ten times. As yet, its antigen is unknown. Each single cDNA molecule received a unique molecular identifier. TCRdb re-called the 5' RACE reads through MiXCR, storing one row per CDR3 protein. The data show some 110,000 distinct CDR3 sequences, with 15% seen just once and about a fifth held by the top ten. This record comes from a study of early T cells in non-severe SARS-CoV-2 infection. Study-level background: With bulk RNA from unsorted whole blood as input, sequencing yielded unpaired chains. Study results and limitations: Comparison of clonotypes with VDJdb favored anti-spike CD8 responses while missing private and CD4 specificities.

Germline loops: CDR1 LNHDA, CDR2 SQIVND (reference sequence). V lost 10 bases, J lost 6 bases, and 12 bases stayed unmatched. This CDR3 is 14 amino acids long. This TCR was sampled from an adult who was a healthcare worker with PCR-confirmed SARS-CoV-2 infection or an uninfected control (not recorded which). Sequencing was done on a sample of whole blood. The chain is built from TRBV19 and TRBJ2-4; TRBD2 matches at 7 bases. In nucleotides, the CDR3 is TGTGCCACCAGGCCCGGAACGGGGGGAAACATTCAGTACTTC. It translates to CATRPGTGGNIQYF.